A single T cell receptor (beta chain) is shown here with its context. The data belong to a study of blood T cell repertoires in COVID-19. About the research overall: Samples representing acute and convalescent COVID-19 were sourced from the United States, Italy and Spain. PBMCs, B-cell-depleted T cells, or T cells provided the cDNA or gDNA that made up the material.

Authors' analysis steps: Counts of nucleated cells, estimated from reference gene primer amplification, were obtained. Here immunoSEQ multiplex PCR was the method, and the copy in TCRdb shows in-frame clones only, minus some. V, J and clone size are taken as reported in that table, and D and trimming were inferred from the DNA itself. The profile shows some 260,000 clones, 70% to 90% of them singletons. This CDR3 is built from 14 residues. J lost 2 bases, V lost 2 bases, and 3 bases had no gene match. The germline V gene has CDR1 MNHEY and CDR2 SVGAGI. The sample was peripheral blood. The chain couples TRBV6-5 to TRBJ2-7; TRBD1 aligns across 7 bases. The TCR comes from a man older than 75 with acute or convalescent COVID-19. CDR3 loop: CASSYGTETYEQYF. The CDR3 coding sequence is TGTGCCAGCAGTTACGGGACAGAGACCTACGAGCAGTACTTC.